Below, one T cell receptor beta chain is given with its context. This CDR3 has 15 residues. Germline CDR1 and CDR2: LNHNV and YYDKDF (reference sequence). V was clipped by 0 bases and J by 4 bases, with 12 bases between them. This entry belongs to a study of blood T cell repertoires in COVID-19. Whole-study context: Collection of acute and convalescent COVID-19 samples took place in the United States, Italy and Spain. The analysed material was cDNA or gDNA that came from T cells, B-cell-depleted T cells, or PBMCs.

This table comes from immunoSEQ multiplex PCR, and its TCRdb copy is limited to in-frame clones, with some not included. The profile shows about 300,000 clones, roughly 88% of them singletons. The TCR was taken from a woman aged 25 to 45 who had recovered from COVID-19. The rearrangement links TRBV15 to TRBJ1-1, with a possible D match to TRBD1 (5 bases). The specimen was peripheral blood. In nucleotides, the CDR3 is TGTGCCACCAGCAGAGATTGGGGGGGTAGCACTGAAGCTTTCTTT. Translated, it gives CATSRDWGGSTEAFF.